This T cell receptor beta chain was identified in a study of control samples from healthy donors and cancer patients. The repertoire was sequenced with immunoSEQ multiplex PCR; TCRdb's copy has only in-frame clones and lacks some. The repertoire holds around 130,000 clones, 80% to 95% seen once, with just over 8.5% in the top ten. The CDR3 is made up of 15 amino acids. The germline V gene has CDR1 SNHLY and CDR2 FYNNEI. Trimming removed 5 bases from V and 5 bases from J, with 16 bases in between. Sequenced sample: blood. This sequence originates from a man in his late teens or twenties in good health. This sequence joins TRBV2 and TRBJ1-3; perhaps TRBD1 as D (5 bases). The CDR3 region has the DNA TGTGCCAGCAGTTCCACAGGACCGGCGAGAAACACCATATATTTT. Protein sequence: CASSSTGPARNTIYF.